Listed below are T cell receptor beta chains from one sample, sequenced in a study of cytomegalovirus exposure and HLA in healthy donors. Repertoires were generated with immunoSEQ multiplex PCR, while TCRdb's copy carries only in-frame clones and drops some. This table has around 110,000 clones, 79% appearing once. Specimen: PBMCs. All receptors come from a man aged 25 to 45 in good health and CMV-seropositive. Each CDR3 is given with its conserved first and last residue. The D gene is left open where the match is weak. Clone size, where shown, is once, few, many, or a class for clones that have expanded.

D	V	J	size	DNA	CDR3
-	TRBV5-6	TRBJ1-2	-	TGTGCCAGCAGCTTAGAAGCAGGGGGCTACACCTTC	CASSLEAGGYTF
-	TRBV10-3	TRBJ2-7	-	TGTGCCATCAGTGAGGGGGGAGGGGGGGGGTTGTCCTACGAGCAGTACTTC	CAISEGGGGGLSYEQYF
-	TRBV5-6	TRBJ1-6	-	TGTGCCAGCAGCAGCCAGGGGCAGGGGACACCCCTCCACTTT	CASSSQGQGTPLHF
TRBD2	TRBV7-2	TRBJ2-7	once	TGTGCCAGCAGCCCCAGATTGGGTAGCGGGAACGGCGAGCAGTACTTC	CASSPRLGSGNGEQYF
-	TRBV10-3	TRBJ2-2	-	TGTGCCATCAGTGGCCTCCCCAGGCAGGGGAACACCGGGGAGCTGTTTTTT	CAISGLPRQGNTGELFF
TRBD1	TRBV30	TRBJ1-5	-	TGTGCCTGGAGTATGGGACAGTACAATCAGCCCCAGCATTTT	CAWSMGQYNQPQHF
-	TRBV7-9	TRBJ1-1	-	TGTGCCAGCATGACCAGGTACGGGAACACTGAAGCTTTCTTT	CASMTRYGNTEAFF
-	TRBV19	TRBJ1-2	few	TGTGCCAGTAGTACCCTTCTCGGGGGAGGAGGCTACACCTTC	CASSTLLGGGGYTF
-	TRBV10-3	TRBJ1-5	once	TGTGCCATCAGTGAGTCGCGGTGGAAAAGTCAGCCCCAGCATTTT	CAISESRWKSQPQHF
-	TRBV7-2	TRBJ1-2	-	TGTGCCAGCAGCTTAGGTCAGGGAAACTATGGCTACACCTTC	CASSLGQGNYGYTF
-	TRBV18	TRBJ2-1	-	TGTGCCAGCTCACCAGGGGGGGAGCAGTTCTTC	CASSPGGEQFF
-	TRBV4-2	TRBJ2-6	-	TGTGCCAGCAGCCAACCGAGGGGGTCCGGGGCCAACGTCCTGACTTTC	CASSQPRGSGANVLTF
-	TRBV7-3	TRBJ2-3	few	TGTGCCAGCAGCCCTAACACAGATACGCAGTATTTT	CASSPNTDTQYF
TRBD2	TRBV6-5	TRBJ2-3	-	TGTGCCAGCAGTTACTCGACCGGCGGGGGGCCGGATACGCAGTATTTT	CASSYSTGGGPDTQYF
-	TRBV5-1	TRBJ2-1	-	TGCGCCAGCACGCGAGGGAGCTCCTACAATGAGCAGTTCTTC	CASTRGSSYNEQFF
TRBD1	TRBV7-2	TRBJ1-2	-	TGTGCCAGCAGCTTAGTAGGGCAGGGGGCCGGTGGCTACACCTTC	CASSLVGQGAGGYTF
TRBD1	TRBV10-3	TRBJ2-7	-	TGTGCCAGCGCACAGGGGGGATACGAGCAGTACTTC	CASAQGGYEQYF
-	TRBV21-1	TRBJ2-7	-	TGTGCCAGCAGCAAAGGACTAGAGTCCGACTACGAGCAGTACTTC	CASSKGLESDYEQYF
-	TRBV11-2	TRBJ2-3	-	TGTGCCAGCAGCCTGGACAGCCGCACAGATACGCAGTATTTT	CASSLDSRTDTQYF
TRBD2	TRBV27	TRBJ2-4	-	TGTGCCAGCAGTTTAACCGGGAGGCCCAAAAACAGTCAGTACTTC	CASSLTGRPKNSQYF
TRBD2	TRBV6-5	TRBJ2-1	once	TGTGCCAGCAGACTGTTACTAGCGGGAGGGAGTGAGCAGTTCTTC	CASRLLLAGGSEQFF
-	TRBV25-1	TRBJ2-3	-	TGTGCCAGCAGTCGGCCCCCTTCCTTCTGGAGTGATACGCAGTATTTT	CASSRPPSFWSDTQYF
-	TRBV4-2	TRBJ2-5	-	TGTGCCAGCAGCCAAGAATTCCAGTGGAGAACGGTAGAGACCCAGTACTTC	CASSQEFQWRTVETQYF
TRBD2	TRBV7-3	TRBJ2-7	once	TGTGCCAGCAGCTTAGCGGCGGGGGATCACTACGAGCAGTACTTC	CASSLAAGDHYEQYF
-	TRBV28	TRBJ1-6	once	TGTGCCAGCAGTTTGTACAGGAGCTCCTATAATTCACCCCTCCACTTT	CASSLYRSSYNSPLHF
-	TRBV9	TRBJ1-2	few	TGTGCCAGCAGCGTAGGACAGGAGACCTATGGCTACACCTTC	CASSVGQETYGYTF